A selection of T cell receptor beta chains follows, all from one sample in a study of Ad26.COV2.S vaccination and SARS-CoV-2 variants. The protocol was immunoSEQ multiplex PCR, while the TCRdb copy is restricted to in-frame clones and leaves out a portion. Among 85,000 to 120,000 clones listed, about three quarters were seen once. The sample in question was peripheral blood, obtained after recovery from COVID-19. The receptors derive from a human donor who had recovered from COVID-19. The CDR3 runs from the conserved cysteine through the conserved F or W. D genes are given only for firm matches. Rows may omit the clone size; those that give it use once, few, many or a size class.

abundance	d_gene	j_gene	len	v_gene	CDR3nt	CDR3aa
NA	NA	TRBJ2-3	12	TRBV10-1	TGCGCCAGCAGTGAGGGGTATGATACGCAGTATTTT	CASSEGYDTQYF
NA	NA	TRBJ2-3	15	TRBV3-1/TRBV3-2	TGTGCCAGCAGCCAAGGGGTGACTAGCACAGATACGCAGTATTTT	CASSQGVTSTDTQYF
NA	TRBD1	TRBJ1-2	14	TRBV11-2	TGTGCCAGCAGCCCCAGGGGGTCTAGCTATGGCTACACCTTC	CASSPRGSSYGYTF
NA	TRBD1	TRBJ1-2	12	TRBV29-1	TGCAGCGTATTACAGGGGGCTGGCGGCTACACCTTC	CSVLQGAGGYTF
NA	NA	TRBJ1-5	15	TRBV24-1	TGTGCCACCAGTGCCCCTGGAAGGGAAGATCAGCCCCAGCATTTT	CATSAPGREDQPQHF
once	NA	TRBJ1-1	13	TRBV6-1	TGTGCCAGCACTAACCATAGGAACACTGAAGCTTTCTTT	CASTNHRNTEAFF
NA	NA	TRBJ2-5	14	TRBV5-4	TGTGCCAGCAGCTTGGCAGGGGCTCGGGAGACCCAGTACTTC	CASSLAGARETQYF
NA	NA	TRBJ1-1	16	TRBV2	TGTGCCAGCAGTGGCACTCCCGCTGGCTCAGACACTGAAGCTTTCTTT	CASSGTPAGSDTEAFF
NA	TRBD1	TRBJ2-1	18	TRBV5-4	TGTGCCAGCAGCACGGGGGCCCGAACAGGGGGCATGTACAATGAGCAGTTCTTC	CASSTGARTGGMYNEQFF
NA	TRBD1	TRBJ1-1	18	TRBV7-6	TGTGCCAGCAGCTTAGGTGGTCCAGGGGGCGGGAGGGCGCCTGAAGCTTTCTTT	CASSLGGPGGGRAPEAFF
few	NA	TRBJ2-3	15	TRBV2	TGTGCCAGCAGCGTACAGTCTGTTGGCACAGATACGCAGTATTTT	CASSVQSVGTDTQYF
few	TRBD1	TRBJ2-1	14	TRBV24-1	TGTGCCACCGCGGGGACAGGACCAAACAATGAGCAGTTCTTC	CATAGTGPNNEQFF
NA	NA	TRBJ2-7	14	TRBV29-1	TGCAGCGTTGAAGTCCGGGGGGCCACCTACGAGCAGTACTTC	CSVEVRGATYEQYF
NA	NA	TRBJ2-7	15	TRBV4-3	TGCGCCAGCAGCCAAGCAGCCGTGCTGGGAGACGAGCAGTACTTC	CASSQAAVLGDEQYF
NA	NA	TRBJ2-1	15	TRBV7-3	TGTGCCAGCAGCCCAGCAACAGGCCCTCCCAATGAGCAGTTCTTC	CASSPATGPPNEQFF
NA	NA	TRBJ1-1	16	TRBV9	TGTGCCAGCAGCGTAGGGGGGAGTGTCCTGAACACTGAAGCTTTCTTT	CASSVGGSVLNTEAFF
NA	NA	TRBJ1-2	13	TRBV6-6	TGTGCCAGCAGTACAGAGGGGGAAACTCGCTACACCTTC	CASSTEGETRYTF